This T cell receptor (beta chain) is drawn from a study of T cell responses to AZD1222 COVID-19 vaccine. Broader study findings: Unmutated variant regions reportedly attract nearly half of all spike-specific TCRs.

Libraries were prepared by immunoSEQ multiplex PCR; TCRdb keeps only in-frame clonotypes and omits some of them. The table includes some 150,000 clones, 86% detected once. This clone was observed a few times. Its antigen is still unknown. Germline values: CDR1 LNHDA, CDR2 SQIVND (reference sequence). The junction had 5 bases not matched to a gene; V was cut back by 5 bases and J by 10 bases. The CDR3 has 12 residues. Recipients boosted at about 4 weeks or about 12 weeks are pooled. This chain joins TRBV19 and TRBJ2-1; 7 bases align to TRBD2. The material was peripheral blood, obtained 28 days after the second AZD1222 dose. This clonotype was sampled from an adult who received the AZD1222 COVID-19 vaccine. Written as DNA, the CDR3 is TGTGCCAGTAGTCGTAGCGGGCCAGAGCAGTTCTTC. It codes for CASSRSGPEQFF.